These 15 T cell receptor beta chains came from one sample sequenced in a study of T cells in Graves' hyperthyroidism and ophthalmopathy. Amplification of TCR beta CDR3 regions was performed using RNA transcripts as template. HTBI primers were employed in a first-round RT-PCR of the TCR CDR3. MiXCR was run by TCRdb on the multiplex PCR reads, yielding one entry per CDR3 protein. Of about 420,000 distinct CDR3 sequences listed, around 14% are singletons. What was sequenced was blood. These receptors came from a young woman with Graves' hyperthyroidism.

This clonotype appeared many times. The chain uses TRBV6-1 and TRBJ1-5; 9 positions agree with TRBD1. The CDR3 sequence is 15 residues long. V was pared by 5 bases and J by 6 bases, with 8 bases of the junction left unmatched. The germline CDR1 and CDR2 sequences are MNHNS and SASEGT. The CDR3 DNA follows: TGTGCCAGCAGTTACCCAGGACAGGGGAGTCAGCCCCAGCATTTT. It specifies CASSYPGQGSQPQHF.

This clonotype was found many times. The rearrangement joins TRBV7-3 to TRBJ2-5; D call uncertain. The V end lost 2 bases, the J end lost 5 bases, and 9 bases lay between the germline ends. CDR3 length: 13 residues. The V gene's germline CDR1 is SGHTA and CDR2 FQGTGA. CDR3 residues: CASSLYTSETQYF. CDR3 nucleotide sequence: TGTGCCAGCAGCTTATATACTTCGGAGACCCAGTACTTC.

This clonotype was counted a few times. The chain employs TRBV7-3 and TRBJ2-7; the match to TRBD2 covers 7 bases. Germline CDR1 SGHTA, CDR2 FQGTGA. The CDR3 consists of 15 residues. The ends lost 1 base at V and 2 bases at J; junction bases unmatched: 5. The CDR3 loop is CASSLNPAGTYEQYF. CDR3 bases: TGTGCCAGCAGCTTAAATCCAGCGGGGACCTACGAGCAGTACTTC.

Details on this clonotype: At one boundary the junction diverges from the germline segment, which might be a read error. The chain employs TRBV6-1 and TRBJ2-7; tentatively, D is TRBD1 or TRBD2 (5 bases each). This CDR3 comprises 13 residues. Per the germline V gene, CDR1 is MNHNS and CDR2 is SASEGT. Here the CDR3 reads CASSQPGRYGQYF. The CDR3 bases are TGTGCCAGCAGCCAACCGGGACGGTACGGGCAGTACTTC.

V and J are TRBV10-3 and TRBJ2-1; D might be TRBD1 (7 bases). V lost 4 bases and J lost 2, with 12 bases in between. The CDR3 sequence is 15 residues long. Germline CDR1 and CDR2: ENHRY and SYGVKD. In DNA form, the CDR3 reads TGTGCCATCAGTGTCGGCGGGACAGCCTACAATGAGCAGTTCTTC. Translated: CAISVGGTAYNEQFF.

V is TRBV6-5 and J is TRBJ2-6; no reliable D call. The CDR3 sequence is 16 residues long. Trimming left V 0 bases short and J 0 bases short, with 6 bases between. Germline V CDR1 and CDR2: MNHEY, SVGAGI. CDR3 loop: CASSYSWGSGANVLTF. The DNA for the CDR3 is TGTGCCAGCAGTTACTCATGGGGCTCTGGGGCCAACGTCCTGACTTTC.

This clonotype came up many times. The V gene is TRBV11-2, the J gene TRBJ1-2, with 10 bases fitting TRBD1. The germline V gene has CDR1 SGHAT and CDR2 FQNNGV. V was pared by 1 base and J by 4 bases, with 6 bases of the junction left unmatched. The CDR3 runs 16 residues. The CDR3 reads CASSLAGDRGTYGYTF. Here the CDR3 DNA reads TGTGCCAGCAGCTTAGCAGGGGACAGGGGCACCTATGGCTACACCTTC.

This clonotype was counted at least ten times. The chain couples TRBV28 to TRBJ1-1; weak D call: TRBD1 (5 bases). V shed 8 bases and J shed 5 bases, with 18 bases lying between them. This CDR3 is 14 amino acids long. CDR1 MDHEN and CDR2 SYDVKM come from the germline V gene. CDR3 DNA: TGTGCCAGCCCTAACCCCATCGGGGGGACTGAAGCTTTCTTT. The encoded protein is CASPNPIGGTEAFF.

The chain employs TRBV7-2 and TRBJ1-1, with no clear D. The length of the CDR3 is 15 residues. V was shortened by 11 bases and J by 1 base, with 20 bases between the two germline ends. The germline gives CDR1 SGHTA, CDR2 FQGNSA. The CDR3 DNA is TGTGCCCTAACCAAAGACCCCCGACCGAACACTGAAGCTTTCTTT. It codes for CALTKDPRPNTEAFF.

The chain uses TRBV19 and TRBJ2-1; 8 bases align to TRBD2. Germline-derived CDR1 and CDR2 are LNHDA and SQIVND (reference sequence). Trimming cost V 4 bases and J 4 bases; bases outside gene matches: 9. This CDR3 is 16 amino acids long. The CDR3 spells CASSKGSGGSYNEQFF. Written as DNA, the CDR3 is TGTGCCAGTAGTAAAGGATCGGGAGGGTCGTACAATGAGCAGTTCTTC.

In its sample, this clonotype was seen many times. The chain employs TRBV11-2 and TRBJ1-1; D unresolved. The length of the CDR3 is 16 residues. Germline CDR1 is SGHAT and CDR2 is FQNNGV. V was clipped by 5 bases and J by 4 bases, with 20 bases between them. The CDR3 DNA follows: TGTGCCAGCAGCCTTTTTAGTGACGCCGGAGGCACTGAAGCTTTCTTT. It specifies CASSLFSDAGGTEAFF.

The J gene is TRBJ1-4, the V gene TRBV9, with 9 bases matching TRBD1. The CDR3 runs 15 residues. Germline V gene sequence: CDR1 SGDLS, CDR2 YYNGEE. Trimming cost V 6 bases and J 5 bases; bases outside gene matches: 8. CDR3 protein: CASTRTGGSNEKLFF. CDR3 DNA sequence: TGTGCCAGCACCCGAACAGGGGGCTCCAATGAAAAACTGTTTTTT.

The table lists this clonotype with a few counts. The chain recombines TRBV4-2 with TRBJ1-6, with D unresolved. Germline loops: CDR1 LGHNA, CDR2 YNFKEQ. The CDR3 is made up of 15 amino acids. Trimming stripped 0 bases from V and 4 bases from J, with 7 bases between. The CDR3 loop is CASSQDTGYNSPLHF. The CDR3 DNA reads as TGTGCCAGCAGCCAAGATACCGGGTATAATTCACCCCTCCACTTT.

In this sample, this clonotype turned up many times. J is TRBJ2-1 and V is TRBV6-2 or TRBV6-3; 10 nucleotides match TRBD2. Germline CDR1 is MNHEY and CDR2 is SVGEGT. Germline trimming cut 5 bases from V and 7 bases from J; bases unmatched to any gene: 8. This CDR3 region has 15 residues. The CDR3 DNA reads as TGTGCCAGCAGTCCTCTAGCGGGAGTAGGAAATGAGCAGTTCTTC. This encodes CASSPLAGVGNEQFF.

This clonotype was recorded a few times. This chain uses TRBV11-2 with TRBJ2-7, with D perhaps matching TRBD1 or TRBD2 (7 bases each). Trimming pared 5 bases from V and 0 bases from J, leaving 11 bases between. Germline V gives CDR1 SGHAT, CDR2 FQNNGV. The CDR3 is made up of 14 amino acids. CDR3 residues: CASSGGDSSYEQYF. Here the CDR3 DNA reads TGTGCCAGCAGCGGGGGGGACAGCTCCTACGAGCAGTACTTC.